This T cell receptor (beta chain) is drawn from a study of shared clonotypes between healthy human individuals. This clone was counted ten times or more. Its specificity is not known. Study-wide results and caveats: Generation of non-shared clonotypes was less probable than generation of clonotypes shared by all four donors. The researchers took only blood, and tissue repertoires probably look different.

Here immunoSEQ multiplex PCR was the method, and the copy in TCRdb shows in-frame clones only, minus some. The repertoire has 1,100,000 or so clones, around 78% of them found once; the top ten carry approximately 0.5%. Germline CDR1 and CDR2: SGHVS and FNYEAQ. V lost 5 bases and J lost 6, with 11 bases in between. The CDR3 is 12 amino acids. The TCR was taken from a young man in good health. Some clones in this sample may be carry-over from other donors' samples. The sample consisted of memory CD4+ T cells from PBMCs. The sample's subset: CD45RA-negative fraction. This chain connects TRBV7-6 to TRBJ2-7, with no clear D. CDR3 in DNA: TGTGCCAGCAGCACCCCGATCGGCGAGCAGTACTTC. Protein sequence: CASSTPIGEQYF. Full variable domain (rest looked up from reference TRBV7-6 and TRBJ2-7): GAGVSQSPRYKVTKRGQDVALRCDPISGHVSLYWYRQALGQGPEFLTYFNYEAQQDKSGLPNDRFSAERPEGSISTLTIQRTEQRDSAMYRCASSTPIGEQYFGPGTRLTVT.